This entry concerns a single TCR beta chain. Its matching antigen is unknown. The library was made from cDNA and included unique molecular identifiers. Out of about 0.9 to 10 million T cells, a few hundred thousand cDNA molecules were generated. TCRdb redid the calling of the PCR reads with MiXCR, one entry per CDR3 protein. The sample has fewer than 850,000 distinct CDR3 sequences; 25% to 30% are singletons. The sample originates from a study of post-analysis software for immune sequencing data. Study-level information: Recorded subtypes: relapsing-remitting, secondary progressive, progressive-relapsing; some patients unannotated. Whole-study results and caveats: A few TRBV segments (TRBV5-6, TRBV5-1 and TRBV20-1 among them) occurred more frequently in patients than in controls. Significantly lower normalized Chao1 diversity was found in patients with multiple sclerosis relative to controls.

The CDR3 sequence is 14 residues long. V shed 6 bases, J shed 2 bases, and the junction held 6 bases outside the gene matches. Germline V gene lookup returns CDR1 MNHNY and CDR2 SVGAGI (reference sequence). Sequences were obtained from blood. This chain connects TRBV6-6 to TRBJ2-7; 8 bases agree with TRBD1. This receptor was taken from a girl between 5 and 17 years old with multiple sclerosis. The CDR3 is CASSDRGWTYEQYF. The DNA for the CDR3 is TGTGCCAGCAGCGACAGGGGTTGGACCTACGAGCAGTACTTC.